A single sample is the source of the 7 T cell receptor beta chains below, sequenced in a study of glioma-infiltrating T cells after dendritic cell vaccination. Noted time point: after dendritic cell vaccination, including at tumor progression/relapse. Repertoires were generated with immunoSEQ multiplex PCR, while TCRdb's copy carries only in-frame clones and drops some. This sample has tens of thousands of clones, with 85% found just once. The material sequenced was blood, taken after dendritic cell vaccination. Every receptor here comes from a human donor with glioblastoma.

J is TRBJ1-3 and V is TRBV19; D is perhaps TRBD1 (6 bases). Germline assignment: CDR1 LNHDA and CDR2 SQIVND (reference sequence). CDR3 length: 17 amino acids. Trimming shortened V by 7 bases and J by 0 bases, and 19 bases separated the two germline ends. The CDR3 spells CASMDPFLGASGNTIYF. The CDR3 DNA follows: TGTGCCAGTATGGATCCCTTTTTGGGGGCCTCTGGAAACACCATATATTTT.

The V and J genes are TRBV4-1 and TRBJ2-7; D perhaps matches TRBD2 (6 bases). CDR3 size: 16 residues. Trimming shortened V by 5 bases and J by 1 base, and 18 bases separated the two germline ends. Per germline, CDR1 MGHRA and CDR2 YSYEKL. CDR3 sequence: CASSRPARDLSYEQYF. CDR3 coding DNA: TGCGCCAGCAGCAGACCGGCCCGGGACTTATCCTACGAGCAGTACTTC.

V gene TRBV18 combines with J gene TRBJ1-2, with TRBD1 matching 7 bases. J was trimmed by 0 bases and V by 0 bases; bases with no gene match: 4. CDR3 length equals 16 residues. Germline CDR1 KGHSH, CDR2 LQKENI. CDR3 DNA: TGTGCCAGCTCACCACCCGACAGGGCATCTAACTATGGCTACACCTTC. This sequence encodes CASSPPDRASNYGYTF.

The chain has TRBV5-4 and TRBJ1-2, with 7 bases aligning to TRBD1. The CDR3 totals 16 residues. The V gene's germline CDR1 is SGHNT and CDR2 YYREEE (reference sequence). Losses at the gene ends were 2 bases for V and 2 bases for J; bases not matched to a gene: 9. The CDR3 protein is CASSLIQGPPNYGYTF. The CDR3 DNA sequence: TGTGCCAGCAGCTTAATACAGGGGCCACCCAACTATGGCTACACCTTC.

The chain employs TRBV27 and TRBJ2-1; 9 bases fit TRBD1. This CDR3 has 15 residues. V shed 2 bases, J shed 1 base, and the junction held 0 bases outside the gene matches. Germline loops: CDR1 MNHEY, CDR2 SMNVEV (reference sequence). In nucleotides, the CDR3 is TGTGCCAGCAGTTTAGGGACAGGGTCCTACAATGAGCAGTTCTTC. Its translation: CASSLGTGSYNEQFF.

The chain couples TRBV28 to TRBJ2-7, with 7 bases matching TRBD1. This CDR3 spans 12 amino acids. The germline gives CDR1 MDHEN, CDR2 SYDVKM. The ends lost 9 bases at V and 4 bases at J; junction bases unmatched: 6. The DNA for the CDR3 is TGTGCCAGTTGGGACAGCAGATACGAGCAGTACTTC. Translation: CASWDSRYEQYF.

The chain uses TRBV14 and TRBJ1-3; the D is unclear. Looked up from germline, CDR1 is SGHDN and CDR2 is FVKESK. The V and J ends lost 0 bases and 4 bases respectively, with 10 bases between them. This CDR3 contains 15 residues. Here the CDR3 reads CASSQDRVPGNTIYF. The CDR3 DNA reads TGTGCCAGCAGCCAAGATCGGGTCCCAGGAAACACCATATATTTT.